The 9 T cell receptor beta chains in this list originate from one sample, sequenced in a study of shared clonotypes between healthy human individuals. Libraries were prepared by immunoSEQ multiplex PCR; TCRdb keeps only in-frame clonotypes and omits some of them. The sample carries about 79,000 clones, 50% to 70% recorded once. What was sequenced was memory CD8+ T cells sorted from blood. Subset here: CD45RO+ cells pooled with CCR7-negative TemRA cells. All receptors come from a man younger than 45 in good health.

There are many counts of this clone. The CDR3, as DNA: TGTGCCAGCAGTTTTTTTGGGGGGGCGGATTCCTACAATGAGCAGTTCTTC. As protein: CASSFFGGADSYNEQFF. The chain combines TRBV28 with TRBJ2-1, with a possible D match to TRBD2 (7 bases). This CDR3 is 17 amino acids long. Trimming left V 3 bases short and J 1 base short, with 16 bases between. Germline lookup yields CDR1 MDHEN and CDR2 SYDVKM.

The chain recombines TRBV4-3 with TRBJ2-7, with D uncertain. Germline CDR1 LGHNA, CDR2 YSLEER. The V and J ends lost 2 bases and 6 bases respectively, with 11 bases between them. The CDR3 totals 13 residues. In DNA, the CDR3 is TGCGCCAGCAGCCAATCAACTACCGGCGAGCAGTACTTC. Amino acids: CASSQSTTGEQYF.

This clone has just a few counts. J is TRBJ1-2 and V is TRBV5-4; D is ambiguous. CDR3 length: 13 amino acids. Trimming took off 0 bases at V and 1 base at J, with 4 bases between the two ends. CDR1 SGHNT and CDR2 YYREEE come from the germline V gene (reference sequence). CDR3 sequence: CASSLGINYGYTF. The CDR3 DNA follows: TGTGCCAGCAGCTTGGGAATTAACTATGGCTACACCTTC.

The CDR3 DNA is TGTGCCAGCAGCTTGCATCTAGCGGGAGGGGATGAGCAGTTCTTC. It codes for CASSLHLAGGDEQFF. V is TRBV5-8 and J is TRBJ2-1; 12 bases fit TRBD2. V shed 1 base, J shed 8 bases, and the junction held 4 bases outside the gene matches. Germline CDR1 reads SGHTS; CDR2 reads YDEGEE. The CDR3 loop spans 15 amino acids.

The chain employs TRBV5-6 and TRBJ1-4, with 9 bases matching TRBD1. The germline gives CDR1 SGHDT, CDR2 YYEEEE. Unmatched junction bases numbered 14, after V lost 0 bases and J lost 8 bases. The CDR3 is made up of 18 amino acids. This chain's CDR3 is CASSLGQGGPEVVEKLFF. In nucleotides, the CDR3 is TGTGCCAGCAGCTTGGGACAGGGGGGCCCTGAGGTCGTCGAAAAACTGTTTTTT. The full variable domain, its missing parts supplied by reference TRBV5-6 and TRBJ1-4, is DAGVTQSPTHLIKTRGQQVTLRCSPKSGHDTVSWYQQALGQGPQFIFQYYEEEERQRGNFPDRFSGHQFPNYSSELNVNALLLGDSALYLCASSLGQGGPEVVEKLFFGSGTQLSVL.

The chain has TRBV27 and TRBJ1-1, with TRBD1 identical over 8 bases. V was clipped by 5 bases and J by 10 bases; unmatched bases: 9. Germline V gene sequence: CDR1 MNHEY, CDR2 SMNVEV (reference sequence). The CDR3 has 13 residues. The CDR3 region has the DNA TGTGCCAGCAGTGTGGACAGGGCGGGCCGAGCTTTCTTT. Translation gives CASSVDRAGRAFF.

This chain joins TRBV30 and TRBJ1-3; D is unclear. The V gene lost 6 bases and the J gene lost 2 bases, with 14 bases spanning the gap. CDR3 length: 14 residues. Germline CDR1 reads GTSNPN; CDR2 reads SVGIG (reference sequence). In DNA form, the CDR3 reads TGTGCCTGCCACCCCAGCTGGGCTGGAAACACCATATATTTT. Protein sequence: CACHPSWAGNTIYF.

The V call is TRBV5-4, the J call TRBJ2-7; 7 bases fit TRBD2. CDR1 SGHNT and CDR2 YYREEE come from the germline V gene (reference sequence). The CDR3 length is 15 residues. The trim removed 4 bases at V and 3 bases at J, leaving 10 bases unmatched. DNA for the CDR3: TGTGCCAGCAGCCCTTTTGGCGGGACTAACTACGAGCAGTACTTC. Its translation: CASSPFGGTNYEQYF.

The gene calls are TRBV6-5 and TRBJ2-7; D not resolved. V dropped 4 bases and J dropped 4 bases, with 14 bases sitting between them. The germline CDR1 and CDR2 sequences are MNHEY and SVGAGI. The CDR3 has 14 residues. CDR3 bases: TGTGCCAGCAGTTCCCCCGGACGGAGATACGAGCAGTACTTC. This gives the protein CASSSPGRRYEQYF.